The entry below gives a single T cell receptor (beta chain) sequence along with its context. As yet, its antigen is unknown. The data stem from a study of cytomegalovirus exposure and HLA in healthy donors. Study as a whole: The 120 validation repertoires were produced on the same platform as the 500 to 800 repertoires of the first cohort. This was reported in a later analysis.

Using immunoSEQ multiplex PCR, the repertoire was profiled, and TCRdb retains in-frame clones only, with some absent. The sample holds 150,000 to 180,000 clones, about 86% seen once. CDR3 size: 14 residues. Germline loops: CDR1 MNHEY, CDR2 SVGAGI. After removal of 5 bases from V and 4 bases from J, the junction contained 6 bases not matched to a gene. Separate from the approximately 670-subject first cohort, the approximately 120-subject validation cohort was the one that the donors belonged to. Findings of the study overall: It was approximately 150 TCR beta chains that were listed as cytomegalovirus-associated. First-cohort TCR clusters were later found to tend to co-occur in the approximately 120 validation repertoires.

Sequenced sample: PBMCs. The rearrangement links TRBV6-5 to TRBJ1-1; TRBD1 matches 8 bases. The clonotype was recovered from a man aged 18-30 years in good health and CMV-seropositive. The CDR3 bases are TGTGCCAGCAGTCCCAGGGGGCAGATCACTGAAGCTTTCTTT. This codes for CASSPRGQITEAFF.